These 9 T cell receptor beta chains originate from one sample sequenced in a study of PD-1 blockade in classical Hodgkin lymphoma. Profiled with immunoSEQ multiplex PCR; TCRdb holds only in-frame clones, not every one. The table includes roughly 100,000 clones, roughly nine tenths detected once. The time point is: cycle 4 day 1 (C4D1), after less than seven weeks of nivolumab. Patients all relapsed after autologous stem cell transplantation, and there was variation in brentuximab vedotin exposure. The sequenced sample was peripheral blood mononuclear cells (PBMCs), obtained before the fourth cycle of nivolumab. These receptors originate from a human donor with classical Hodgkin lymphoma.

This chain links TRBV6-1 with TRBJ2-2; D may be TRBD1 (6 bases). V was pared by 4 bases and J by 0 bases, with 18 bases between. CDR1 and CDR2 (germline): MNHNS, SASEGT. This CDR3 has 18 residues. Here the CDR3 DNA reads TGTGCCAGCAGTGGATTGGACAGAGGGACCGCGAACACCGGGGAGCTGTTTTTT. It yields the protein CASSGLDRGTANTGELFF.

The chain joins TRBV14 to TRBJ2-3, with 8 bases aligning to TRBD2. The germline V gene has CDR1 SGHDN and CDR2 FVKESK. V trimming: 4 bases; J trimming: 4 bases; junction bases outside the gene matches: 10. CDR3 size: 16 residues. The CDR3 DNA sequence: TGTGCCAGCAGCCCACAACACGGGGGGGGCGCAGATACGCAGTATTTT. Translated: CASSPQHGGGADTQYF.

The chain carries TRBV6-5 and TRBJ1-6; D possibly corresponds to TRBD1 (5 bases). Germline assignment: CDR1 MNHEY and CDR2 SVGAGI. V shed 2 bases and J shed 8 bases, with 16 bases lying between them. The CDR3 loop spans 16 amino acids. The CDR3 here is CASSYGSLGGYSPLHF. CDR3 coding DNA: TGTGCCAGCAGTTACGGGTCTCTTGGGGGGTATTCACCCCTCCACTTT.

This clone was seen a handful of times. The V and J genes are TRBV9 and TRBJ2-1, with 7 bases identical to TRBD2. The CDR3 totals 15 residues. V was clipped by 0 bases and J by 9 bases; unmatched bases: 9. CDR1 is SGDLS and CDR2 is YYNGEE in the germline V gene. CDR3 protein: CASSVDLGEGGEQFF. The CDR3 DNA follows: TGTGCCAGCAGCGTAGACCTCGGGGAGGGCGGTGAGCAGTTCTTC.

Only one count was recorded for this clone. The CDR3 DNA reads TGTGCCAGCAGTGAGAGGTCTATGCTTAATGAGCAGTTCTTC. Its translation: CASSERSMLNEQFF. V usage is TRBV2 and J usage is TRBJ2-1, with D unresolved. The germline V gene has CDR1 SNHLY and CDR2 FYNNEI. The CDR3 length is 14 residues. V was clipped by 3 bases and J by 7 bases, with 13 bases between them.

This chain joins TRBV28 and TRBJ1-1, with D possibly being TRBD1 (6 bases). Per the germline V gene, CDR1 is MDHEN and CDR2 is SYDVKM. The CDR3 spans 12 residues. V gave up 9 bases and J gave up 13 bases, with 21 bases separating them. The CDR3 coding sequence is TGTGCCAGTTCAGGAGGGGGATCTGAGGTTTTCTTT. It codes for CASSGGGSEVFF. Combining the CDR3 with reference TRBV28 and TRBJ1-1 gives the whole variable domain DVKVTQSSRYLVKRTGEKVFLECVQDMDHENMFWYRQDPGLGLRLIYFSYDVKMKEKGDIPEGYSVSREKKERFSLILESASTNQTSMYLCASSGGGSEVFFGQGTRLTVV.

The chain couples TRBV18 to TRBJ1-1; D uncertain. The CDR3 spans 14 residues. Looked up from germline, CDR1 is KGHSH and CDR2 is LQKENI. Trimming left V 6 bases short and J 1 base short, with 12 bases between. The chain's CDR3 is CASSTSEGNTEAFF. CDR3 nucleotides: TGTGCCAGCTCTACAAGTGAGGGGAACACTGAAGCTTTCTTT.

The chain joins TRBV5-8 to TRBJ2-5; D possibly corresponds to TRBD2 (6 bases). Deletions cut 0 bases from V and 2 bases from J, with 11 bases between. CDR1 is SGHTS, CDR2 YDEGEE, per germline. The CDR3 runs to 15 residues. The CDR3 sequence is CASSLATGAQETQYF. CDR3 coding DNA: TGTGCCAGCAGCTTGGCAACGGGAGCGCAAGAGACCCAGTACTTC. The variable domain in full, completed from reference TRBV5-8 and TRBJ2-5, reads EAGVTQSPTHLIKTRGQQATLRCSPISGHTSVYWYQQALGLGLQFLLWYDEGEERNRGNFPPRFSGRQFPNYSSELNVNALELEDSALYLCASSLATGAQETQYFGPGTRLLVL.

The CDR3 nucleotides read TGTGCCAGCAGCCCAGTAGGGAGGGGAGAGGGAACTGAAGCTTTCTTT. It translates to CASSPVGRGEGTEAFF. V usage is TRBV9 and J usage is TRBJ1-1, with D perhaps TRBD1 (5 bases). Trimming took 4 bases from V and 5 from J, leaving 21 bases between them. CDR3 length: 16 amino acids. Germline V gives CDR1 SGDLS, CDR2 YYNGEE.